This paragraph covers one T cell receptor (beta chain) sequence. The sample belongs to a study of PD-L1 blockade in urothelial cancer. The wider study: The year 2014 saw patients start atezolizumab, 1,200 mg intravenously every 3 weeks. Bladder-origin urothelial cancer in males covered most of the roughly 29 patients.

CDR1 and CDR2 from the germline V gene are KGHSH and LQKENI. This CDR3 region has 13 residues. The trim removed 3 bases at V and 6 bases at J, leaving 5 bases unmatched. Sequencing was performed with immunoSEQ multiplex PCR; in TCRdb, only in-frame clones are kept and a portion is missing. The profile shows 40,000 to 55,000 clones, about 80% of them singletons. The TCR was taken from a middle-aged man with urothelial cancer. V usage is TRBV18 and J usage is TRBJ2-7; 7 bases are a match to TRBD2. The specimen was PBMCs, collected around atezolizumab (anti-PD-L1) treatment. The CDR3 coding sequence is TGTGCCAGCTCACCCGGACTAGTCGGCGAGCAGTACTTC. It translates to CASSPGLVGEQYF.